The TCR beta chain described here comes from a study of control samples from healthy donors and cancer patients (TCRdb year 2020). Its CDR3 holds 16 amino acids, cysteine through phenylalanine. Left in the record is the CDR3 DNA by itself, 48 bases read in frame from the first base. Relative to germline, V is missing 4 bases and J is missing 5 bases, with 5 bases of the junction outside any gene match. From a lookup of the germline V gene (reference sequence), CDR1 and CDR2 are LNHNV and YYDKDF. As concerns this clone: No cognate antigen has been identified for it. No much larger clone is present one base from it, and per-base qualities are unavailable.

Library preparation used the immunoSEQ multiplex PCR assay. TCRdb stores this immuneACCESS table with in-frame sequences only. Part of the clones is absent; in the studies checked, under half of the shortfall reflects unresolved V genes, and no reason is known for the rest. This sample is represented by 70,000 to 95,000 clones; 80% to 95% of them were singletons. The ten biggest clones cover 0.92% of the sample. The sequence was collected from a woman in her 30s in good health. Sequenced: blood. In this chain, TRBV15 is recombined with TRBJ2-2; 12 of the junction bases match TRBD2. The CDR3 sequence is CATSIPTSGGTGELFF. At the DNA level, the sequence is TGTGCCACCAGCATCCCGACTAGCGGGGGTACCGGGGAGCTGTTTTTT.